This T cell receptor beta chain came from a study of blood T cells in healthy people across ages. Using a J-beta primer mix together with a sample-barcoded 5' primer, a second PCR was run for about 6 to 12 cycles. Each CDR3 protein gets one entry after TCRdb re-called the 5' RACE reads with MiXCR. This table holds some 890,000 distinct CDR3 sequences, about 28% found once. Trimming took 0 bases from V and 4 from J, leaving 15 bases between them. Germline assignment: CDR1 SGHDN and CDR2 FVKESK. The CDR3 contains 16 residues. This sample was shared with a second study, whose subject was T cells of mothers and their children. That publication notes: Donation involved a few healthy Caucasian mothers and the six children that they had. Slightly higher but non-significant overlap marked related mother-child pairs versus unrelated pairs.

The sample consisted of blood. V and J are TRBV14 and TRBJ1-2, with D possibly TRBD1 on 6 matching bases. The receptor was isolated from a woman aged 35 to 49 in good health. DNA of the CDR3: TGTGCCAGCAGCCAAGATGAGCAGGGGTCTTTCTATGGCTACACCTTC. Its translation: CASSQDEQGSFYGYTF.